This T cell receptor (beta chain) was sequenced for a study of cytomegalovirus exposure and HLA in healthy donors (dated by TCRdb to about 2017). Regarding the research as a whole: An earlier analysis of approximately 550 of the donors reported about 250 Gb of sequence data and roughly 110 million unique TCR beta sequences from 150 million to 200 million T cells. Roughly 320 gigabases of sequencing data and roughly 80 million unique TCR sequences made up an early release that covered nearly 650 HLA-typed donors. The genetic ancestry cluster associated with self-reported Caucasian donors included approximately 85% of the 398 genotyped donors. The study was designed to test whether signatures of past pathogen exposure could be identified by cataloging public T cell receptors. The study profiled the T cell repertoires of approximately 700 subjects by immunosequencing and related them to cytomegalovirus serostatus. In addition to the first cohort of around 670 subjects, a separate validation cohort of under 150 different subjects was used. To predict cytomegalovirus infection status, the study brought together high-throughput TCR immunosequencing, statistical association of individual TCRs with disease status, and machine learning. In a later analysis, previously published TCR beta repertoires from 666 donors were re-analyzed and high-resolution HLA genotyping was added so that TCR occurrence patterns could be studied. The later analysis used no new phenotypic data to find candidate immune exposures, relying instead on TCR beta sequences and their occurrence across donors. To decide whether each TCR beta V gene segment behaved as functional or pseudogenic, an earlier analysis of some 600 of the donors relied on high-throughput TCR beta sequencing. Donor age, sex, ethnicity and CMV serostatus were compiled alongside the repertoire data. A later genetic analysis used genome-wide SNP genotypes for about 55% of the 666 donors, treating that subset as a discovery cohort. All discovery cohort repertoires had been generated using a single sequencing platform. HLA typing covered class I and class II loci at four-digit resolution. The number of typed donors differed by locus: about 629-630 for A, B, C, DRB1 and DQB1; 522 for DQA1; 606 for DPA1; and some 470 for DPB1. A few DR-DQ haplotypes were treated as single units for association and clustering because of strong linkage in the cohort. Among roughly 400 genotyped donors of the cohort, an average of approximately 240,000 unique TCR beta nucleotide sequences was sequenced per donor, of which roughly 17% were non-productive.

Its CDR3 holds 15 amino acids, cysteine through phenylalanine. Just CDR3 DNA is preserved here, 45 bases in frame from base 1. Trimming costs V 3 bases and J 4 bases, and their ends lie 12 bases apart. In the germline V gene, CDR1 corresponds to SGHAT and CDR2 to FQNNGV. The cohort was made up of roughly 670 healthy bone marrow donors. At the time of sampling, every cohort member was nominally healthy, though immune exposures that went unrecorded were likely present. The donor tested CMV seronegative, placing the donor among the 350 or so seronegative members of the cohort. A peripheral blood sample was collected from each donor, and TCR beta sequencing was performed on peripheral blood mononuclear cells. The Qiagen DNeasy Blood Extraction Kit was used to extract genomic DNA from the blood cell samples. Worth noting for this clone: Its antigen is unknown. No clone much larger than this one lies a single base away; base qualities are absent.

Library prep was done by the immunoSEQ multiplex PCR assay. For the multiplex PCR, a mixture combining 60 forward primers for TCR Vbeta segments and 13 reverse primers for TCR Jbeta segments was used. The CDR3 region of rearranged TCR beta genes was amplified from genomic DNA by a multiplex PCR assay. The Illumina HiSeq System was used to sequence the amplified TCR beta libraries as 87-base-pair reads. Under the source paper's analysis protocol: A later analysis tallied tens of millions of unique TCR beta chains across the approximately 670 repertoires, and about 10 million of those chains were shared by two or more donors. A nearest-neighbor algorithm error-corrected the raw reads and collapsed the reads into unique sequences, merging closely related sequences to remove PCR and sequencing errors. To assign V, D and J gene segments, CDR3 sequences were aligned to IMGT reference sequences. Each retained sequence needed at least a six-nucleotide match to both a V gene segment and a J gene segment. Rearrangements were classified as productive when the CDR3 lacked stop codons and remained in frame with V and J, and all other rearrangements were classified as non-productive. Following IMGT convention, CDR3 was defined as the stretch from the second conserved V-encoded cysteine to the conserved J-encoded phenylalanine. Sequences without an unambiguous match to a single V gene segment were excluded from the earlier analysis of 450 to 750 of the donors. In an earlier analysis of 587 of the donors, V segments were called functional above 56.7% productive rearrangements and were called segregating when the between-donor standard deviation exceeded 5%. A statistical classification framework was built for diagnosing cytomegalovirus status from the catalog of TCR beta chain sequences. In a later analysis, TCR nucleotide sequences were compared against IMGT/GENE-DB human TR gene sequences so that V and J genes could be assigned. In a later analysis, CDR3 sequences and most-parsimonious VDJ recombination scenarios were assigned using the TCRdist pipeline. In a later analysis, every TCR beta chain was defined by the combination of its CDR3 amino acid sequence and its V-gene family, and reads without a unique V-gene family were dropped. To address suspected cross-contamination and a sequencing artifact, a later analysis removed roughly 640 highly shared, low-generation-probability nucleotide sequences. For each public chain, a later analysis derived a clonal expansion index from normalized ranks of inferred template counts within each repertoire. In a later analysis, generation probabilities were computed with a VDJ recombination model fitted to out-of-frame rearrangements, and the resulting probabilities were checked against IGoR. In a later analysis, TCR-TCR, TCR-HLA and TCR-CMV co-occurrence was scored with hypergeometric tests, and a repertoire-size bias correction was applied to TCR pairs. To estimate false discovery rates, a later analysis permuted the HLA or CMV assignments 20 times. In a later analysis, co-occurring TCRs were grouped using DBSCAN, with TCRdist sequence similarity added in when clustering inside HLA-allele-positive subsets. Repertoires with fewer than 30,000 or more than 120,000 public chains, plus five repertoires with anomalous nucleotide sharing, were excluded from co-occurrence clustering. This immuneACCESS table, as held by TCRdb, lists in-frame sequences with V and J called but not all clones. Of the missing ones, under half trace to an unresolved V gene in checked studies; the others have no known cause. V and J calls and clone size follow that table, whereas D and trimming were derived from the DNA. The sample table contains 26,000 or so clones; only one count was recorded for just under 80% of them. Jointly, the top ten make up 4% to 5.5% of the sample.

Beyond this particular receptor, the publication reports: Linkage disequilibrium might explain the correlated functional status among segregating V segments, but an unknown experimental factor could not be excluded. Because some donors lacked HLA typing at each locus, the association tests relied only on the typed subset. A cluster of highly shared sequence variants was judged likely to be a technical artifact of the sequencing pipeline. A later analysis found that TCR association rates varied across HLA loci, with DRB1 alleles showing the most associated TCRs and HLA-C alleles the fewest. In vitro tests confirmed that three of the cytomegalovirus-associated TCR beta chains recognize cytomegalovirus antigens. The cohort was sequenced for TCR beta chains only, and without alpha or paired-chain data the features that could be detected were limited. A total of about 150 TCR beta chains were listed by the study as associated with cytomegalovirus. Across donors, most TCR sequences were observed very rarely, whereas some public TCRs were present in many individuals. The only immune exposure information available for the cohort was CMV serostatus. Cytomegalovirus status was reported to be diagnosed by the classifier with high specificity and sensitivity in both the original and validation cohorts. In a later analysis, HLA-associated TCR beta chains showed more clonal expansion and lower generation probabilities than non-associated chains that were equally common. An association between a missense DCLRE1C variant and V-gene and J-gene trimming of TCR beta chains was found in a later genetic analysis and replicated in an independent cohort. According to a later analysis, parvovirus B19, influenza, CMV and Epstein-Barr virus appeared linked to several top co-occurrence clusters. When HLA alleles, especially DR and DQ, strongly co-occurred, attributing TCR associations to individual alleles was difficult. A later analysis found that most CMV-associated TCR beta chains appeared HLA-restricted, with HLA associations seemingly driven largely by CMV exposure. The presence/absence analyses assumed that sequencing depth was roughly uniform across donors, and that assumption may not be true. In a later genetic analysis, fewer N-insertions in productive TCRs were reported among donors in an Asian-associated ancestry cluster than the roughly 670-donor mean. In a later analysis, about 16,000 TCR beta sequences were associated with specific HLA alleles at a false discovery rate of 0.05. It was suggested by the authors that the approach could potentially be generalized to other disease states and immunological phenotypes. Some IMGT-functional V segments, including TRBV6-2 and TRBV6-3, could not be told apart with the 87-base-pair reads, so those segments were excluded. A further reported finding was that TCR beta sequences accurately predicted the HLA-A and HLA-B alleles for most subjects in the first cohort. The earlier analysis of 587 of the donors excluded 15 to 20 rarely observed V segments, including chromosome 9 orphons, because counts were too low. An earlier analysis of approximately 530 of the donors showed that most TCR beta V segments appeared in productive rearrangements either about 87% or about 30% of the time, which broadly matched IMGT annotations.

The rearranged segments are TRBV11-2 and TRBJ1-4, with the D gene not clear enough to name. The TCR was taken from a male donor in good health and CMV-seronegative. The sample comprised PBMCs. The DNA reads TGTGCCAGCAGCTTTGGGCTCCTCGGTAATGAAAAACTGTTTTTT. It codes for CASSFGLLGNEKLFF.